These T cell receptor beta chains were read from a single sample in a study of T cell responses to AZD1222 COVID-19 vaccine. Profiling relied on immunoSEQ multiplex PCR, and the TCRdb table lists in-frame clones only, not all of them. The table records some 180,000 clones, around 94% of them present only once. The sequencing used peripheral blood, collected 28 days after the second AZD1222 dose. All receptors derive from an adult who received the AZD1222 COVID-19 vaccine. The CDR3 runs from the conserved cysteine through the conserved F or W. The D gene is left open where the match is weak. The size entry is marked missing in some rows and otherwise reads once, few, many or a size class.

v_call	j_call	clone_size	d_call	cdr3_aa	cdr3_nt
TRBV28	TRBJ1-5	once	.	CASSDWTDSWDQPQHF	TGTGCCAGCAGTGATTGGACAGACTCCTGGGATCAGCCCCAGCATTTT
TRBV19	TRBJ2-1	.	.	CASDSGGAEEQFF	TGTGCCAGTGATTCAGGGGGGGCAGAGGAGCAGTTCTTC
TRBV29-1	TRBJ1-1	.	TRBD1	CSVENRGRRRVEAFF	TGCAGCGTTGAAAACAGGGGCCGCCGGCGTGTTGAAGCTTTCTTT
TRBV11-3	TRBJ2-2	.	TRBD2	CASSLLAGATGELFF	TGTGCCAGCAGCTTACTAGCGGGAGCCACCGGGGAGCTGTTTTTT
TRBV24-1	TRBJ2-2	.	.	CATSDPSQLGGNSAGELFF	TGTGCCACCAGTGACCCGTCGCAGTTGGGGGGCAACTCTGCCGGGGAGCTGTTTTTT
TRBV5-1	TRBJ1-2	.	.	CASRQSGGVNYGYTF	TGCGCCAGTAGACAGTCGGGGGGCGTTAACTATGGCTACACCTTC
TRBV28	TRBJ1-5	.	.	CASKQGHQPQHF	TGTGCCAGCAAGCAGGGGCATCAGCCCCAGCATTTT
TRBV30	TRBJ1-1	.	TRBD1	CAWGTGRATEAFF	TGTGCCTGGGGGACAGGGCGAGCCACTGAAGCTTTCTTT
TRBV5-1	TRBJ2-7	.	.	CASSLDGQTYEQYF	TGCGCCAGCAGCTTGGACGGACAGACCTACGAGCAGTACTTC
TRBV6-5	TRBJ2-7	.	.	CASSSPAAVSYEQYF	TGTGCCAGCAGCTCGCCCGCCGCGGTGTCCTACGAGCAGTACTTC
TRBV9	TRBJ2-3	.	.	CASSVSSGRDTDTQYF	TGTGCCAGCAGCGTATCCAGTGGACGGGACACAGATACGCAGTATTTT
TRBV7-8	TRBJ1-6	.	TRBD1	CASSSDRANSPLHF	TGTGCCAGCAGCTCCGACAGGGCAAATTCACCCCTCCACTTT
TRBV4-2	TRBJ1-4	.	TRBD1	CASSQDMTGSEKLFF	TGTGCCAGCAGCCAAGATATGACAGGGTCTGAAAAACTGTTTTTT
TRBV29-1	TRBJ1-2	.	.	CSAPTEYGYTF	TGCAGCGCTCCGACAGAATATGGCTACACCTTC
TRBV29-1	TRBJ2-1	.	.	CSVERGAANEQFF	TGCAGCGTTGAAAGGGGGGCGGCCAATGAGCAGTTCTTC
TRBV7-9	TRBJ1-1	.	.	CASSLRGALTEAFF	TGTGCCAGCAGCTTGAGGGGAGCGTTGACTGAAGCTTTCTTT
TRBV12-3/TRBV12-4	TRBJ1-6	once	.	CASSVYYNSPLHF	TGTGCCAGCAGCGTATATTATAATTCACCCCTCCACTTT
TRBV9	TRBJ2-1	.	.	CASSVAHNYNEQFF	TGTGCCAGCAGCGTCGCCCACAACTACAATGAGCAGTTCTTC
TRBV19	TRBJ1-4	.	TRBD1	CASSIRDRDEKLFF	TGTGCCAGTAGTATTCGGGACAGGGATGAAAAACTGTTTTTT
TRBV14	TRBJ1-1	.	.	CASSQDFSGIRGSTEAFF	TGTGCCAGCAGCCAAGATTTTTCGGGAATTAGGGGTTCCACTGAAGCTTTCTTT
TRBV4-2	TRBJ2-7	.	.	CASSQGVRSYEQYF	TGTGCCAGCAGCCAGGGCGTGAGGTCCTACGAGCAGTACTTC
TRBV6-5	TRBJ2-7	.	.	CASSYSTRSYEQYF	TGTGCCAGCAGTTACAGCACCCGCTCCTACGAGCAGTACTTC
TRBV7-2	TRBJ2-4	once	.	CASSPQPGKNIQYF	TGTGCCAGCAGCCCCCAACCGGGCAAAAACATTCAGTACTTC
TRBV6-1	TRBJ1-5	once	TRBD1	CASSETGDNQPQHF	TGTGCCAGCAGTGAAACAGGGGACAATCAGCCCCAGCATTTT
TRBV10-3	TRBJ1-2	.	.	CAISVSSGLGSSYGYTF	TGTGCCATCAGTGTTTCATCCGGCCTCGGGTCAAGCTATGGCTACACCTTC
TRBV7-9	TRBJ2-4	.	TRBD1	CASSSTGILAKNIQYF	TGTGCCAGCAGCTCGACAGGGATACTAGCCAAAAACATTCAGTACTTC
TRBV11-2	TRBJ1-1	.	.	CASSRTGTQNEAFF	TGTGCCAGCAGCAGAACCGGGACCCAGAACGAAGCTTTCTTT
TRBV19	TRBJ2-7	.	TRBD1	CASSPLYTGTGNPYEQYF	TGTGCCAGTAGTCCCCTCTATACCGGGACAGGGAACCCCTACGAGCAGTACTTC
TRBV4-1	TRBJ2-7	.	TRBD2	CASSQDVGGYNEQYF	TGCGCCAGCAGCCAAGATGTGGGGGGGTATAACGAGCAGTACTTC
TRBV27	TRBJ1-2	.	TRBD1	CASRPLGTVYGYTF	TGTGCCAGCAGACCTCTAGGGACAGTCTATGGCTACACCTTC
TRBV24-1	TRBJ2-1	.	.	CATSDPLSGAGNEQFF	TGTGCCACCAGTGATCCGCTCTCCGGGGCTGGCAATGAGCAGTTCTTC
TRBV28	TRBJ1-5	.	TRBD1	CASSSRTGNQPQHF	TGTGCCAGCAGTTCTAGGACAGGAAATCAGCCCCAGCATTTT
TRBV25-1	TRBJ2-5	.	.	CASSEFAGTDQETQYF	TGTGCCAGCAGTGAATTTGCTGGGACTGATCAAGAGACCCAGTACTTC
TRBV5-6	TRBJ1-1	.	.	CASSSGGVLNTEAFF	TGTGCCAGCAGCTCGGGCGGGGTGCTGAACACTGAAGCTTTCTTT
TRBV6-1	TRBJ2-3	.	.	CASSESGNADTDTQYF	TGTGCCAGCAGTGAATCTGGGAACGCTGACACAGATACGCAGTATTTT
TRBV28	TRBJ1-3	.	.	CASSLFGETGNTIYF	TGTGCCAGCAGTTTATTCGGGGAAACTGGAAACACCATATATTTT
TRBV11-2	TRBJ2-1	.	.	CASSRGSFSYNEQFF	TGTGCCAGCAGCCGAGGGAGTTTCTCCTACAATGAGCAGTTCTTC
TRBV21-1	TRBJ2-6	once	.	CASSKAPQGASGANVLTF	TGTGCCAGCAGCAAAGCACCACAGGGGGCCTCTGGGGCCAACGTCCTGACTTTC
TRBV7-6	TRBJ2-7	.	.	CASSLAPIQDSYEQYF	TGTGCCAGCAGCTTAGCGCCGATCCAGGACTCCTACGAGCAGTACTTC
TRBV19	TRBJ2-2	.	TRBD2	CASCPFLAGWGTGELFF	TGTGCCAGTTGCCCTTTCCTAGCGGGATGGGGGACCGGGGAGCTGTTTTTT
TRBV12-5	TRBJ1-1	.	TRBD1	CASCRGPTEAFF	TGTGCTAGTTGCAGGGGGCCCACTGAAGCTTTCTTT
TRBV7-8	TRBJ1-5	few	.	CASSFRDLNQPQHF	TGTGCCAGCAGCTTCCGGGACCTCAATCAGCCCCAGCATTTT
TRBV3-1/TRBV3-2	TRBJ2-3	.	TRBD1	CASSSGQAVWADTQYF	TGTGCCAGCAGCTCAGGACAGGCTGTATGGGCAGATACGCAGTATTTT
TRBV5-8	TRBJ2-7	.	.	CASSLKSGMEQYF	TGTGCCAGCAGCTTAAAGTCAGGAATGGAGCAGTACTTC
TRBV12-3/TRBV12-4	TRBJ1-3	.	.	CASNNRSGNTIYF	TGTGCCAGCAATAACCGATCTGGAAACACCATATATTTT
TRBV6-6	TRBJ2-7	.	TRBD1	CASSYGGTGKGEQYF	TGTGCCAGCAGTTACGGAGGGACAGGGAAGGGCGAGCAGTACTTC
TRBV5-4	TRBJ1-5	few	.	CASSRDGQGPQHF	TGTGCCAGCAGCCGGGACGGCCAGGGGCCCCAGCATTTT
TRBV5-5	TRBJ1-5	.	.	CASSSEGGNQPQHF	TGTGCCAGCAGCTCGGAAGGGGGCAATCAGCCCCAGCATTTT
TRBV30	TRBJ1-5	.	TRBD1	CAWRKQGVGNQPQHF	TGTGCCTGGAGGAAACAGGGGGTCGGGAATCAGCCCCAGCATTTT
TRBV28	TRBJ2-1	.	TRBD1	CASRGTGLYNEQFF	TGTGCCAGCAGGGGGACAGGACTATACAATGAGCAGTTCTTC
TRBV6-5	TRBJ1-2	.	TRBD1	CASSLKRTGIRTF	TGTGCCAGCAGTCTTAAACGGACAGGGATTAGAACCTTC
TRBV2	TRBJ2-6	once	.	CASRWSGSGANVLTF	TGTGCCAGCAGGTGGAGTGGCTCTGGGGCCAACGTCCTGACTTTC
TRBV13	TRBJ1-2	.	.	CASSLERGGYTF	TGTGCCAGCAGCTTAGAAAGGGGCGGCTACACCTTC
TRBV3-1/TRBV3-2	TRBJ1-1	.	.	CASSIREDGEAFF	TGTGCCAGCAGCATAAGGGAGGACGGTGAAGCTTTCTTT
TRBV19	TRBJ1-6	.	.	CASSRAYNSPLHF	TGTGCCAGTTCAAGGGCCTATAATTCACCCCTCCACTTT
TRBV19	TRBJ2-1	.	TRBD1	CASSHGTVSSYNEQFF	TGTGCCAGTAGTCACGGGACAGTTAGCTCCTACAATGAGCAGTTCTTC
TRBV5-5	TRBJ1-4	.	.	CASSFGSETELFF	TGTGCCAGCAGCTTCGGCAGTGAGACGGAACTGTTTTTT
TRBV20-1	TRBJ2-5	.	.	CSARDQETQYF	TGCAGTGCTAGAGATCAAGAGACCCAGTACTTC
TRBV5-1	TRBJ2-2	.	.	CASSPGLMNTGELFF	TGCGCCAGCAGTCCTGGACTGATGAACACCGGGGAGCTGTTTTTT
TRBV5-5	TRBJ1-5	once	TRBD1	CASSRDRSNSNQPQHF	TGTGCCAGCAGCCGGGACAGATCGAATAGCAATCAGCCCCAGCATTTT